These 2 T cell receptor beta chains came from one sample sequenced in a study of cytomegalovirus exposure and HLA in healthy donors. This PCR relied on a set of 60 Vbeta primers and 13 Jbeta primers. Assay: immunoSEQ multiplex PCR; the TCRdb copy retains only in-frame clones and omits some. The sample records more than 95,000 clones, about three quarters being singletons. Sequencing input: PBMCs. These receptors were taken from a man over 45 in good health and CMV-seronegative.

The chain carries TRBV20-1 and TRBJ1-2; no clear D gene. Per the germline V gene, CDR1 is DFQATT and CDR2 is SNEGSKA (reference sequence). V was shortened by 6 bases and J by 5 bases, with 7 bases between the two germline ends. The length of the CDR3 is 10 residues. The CDR3 reads CSASGYGYTF. The CDR3, as DNA: TGCAGTGCGAGTGGTTATGGCTACACCTTC.

The rearrangement joins TRBV30 to TRBJ1-2; 11 bases fit TRBD1. V lost 0 bases to trimming and J lost 4 bases; unmatched junction nucleotides: 7. This CDR3 comprises 16 residues. CDR1 and CDR2 from the germline V gene are GTSNPN and SVGIG (reference sequence). The CDR3 nucleotides read TGTGCCTGGAGTGTAAGCCGGACAGGGGGCAGCTATGGCTACACCTTC. Its protein product is CAWSVSRTGGSYGYTF.